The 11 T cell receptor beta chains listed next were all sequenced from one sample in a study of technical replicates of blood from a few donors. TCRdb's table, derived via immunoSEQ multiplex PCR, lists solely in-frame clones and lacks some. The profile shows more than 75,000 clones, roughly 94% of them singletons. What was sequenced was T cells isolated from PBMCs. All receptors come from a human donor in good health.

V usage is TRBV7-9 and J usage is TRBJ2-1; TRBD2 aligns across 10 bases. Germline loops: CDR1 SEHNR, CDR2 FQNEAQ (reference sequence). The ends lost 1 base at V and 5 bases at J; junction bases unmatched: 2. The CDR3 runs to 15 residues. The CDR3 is CASSLGTSGHNEQFF. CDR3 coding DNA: TGTGCCAGCAGCTTAGGGACTAGCGGCCACAATGAGCAGTTCTTC.

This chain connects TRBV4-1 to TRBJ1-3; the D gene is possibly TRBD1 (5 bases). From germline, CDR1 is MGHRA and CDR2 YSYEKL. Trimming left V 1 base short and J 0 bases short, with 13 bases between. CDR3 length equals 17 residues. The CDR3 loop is CASSQGGEGTSGNTIYF. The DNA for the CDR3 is TGCGCCAGCAGCCAAGGGGGGGAGGGAACCTCTGGAAACACCATATATTTT.

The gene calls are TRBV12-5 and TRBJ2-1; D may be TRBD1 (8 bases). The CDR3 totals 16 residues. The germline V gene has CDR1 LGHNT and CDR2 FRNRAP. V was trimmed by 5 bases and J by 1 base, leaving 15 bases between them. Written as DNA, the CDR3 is TGTGCTAGTGGTACCATACAGGGGGGGTCCTACAATGAGCAGTTCTTC. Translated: CASGTIQGGSYNEQFF.

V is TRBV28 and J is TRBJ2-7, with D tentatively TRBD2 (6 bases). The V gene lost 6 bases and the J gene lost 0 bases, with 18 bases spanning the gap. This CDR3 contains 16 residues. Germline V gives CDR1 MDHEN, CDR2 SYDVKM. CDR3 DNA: TGTGCCAGCAGCGTAGGGCGGGACTTACTCTCCTACGAGCAGTACTTC. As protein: CASSVGRDLLSYEQYF.

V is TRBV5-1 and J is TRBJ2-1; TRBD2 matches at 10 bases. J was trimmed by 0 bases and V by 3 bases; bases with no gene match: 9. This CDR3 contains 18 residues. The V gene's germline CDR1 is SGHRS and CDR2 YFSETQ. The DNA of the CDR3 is TGCGCCAGCAGCTCGCTCAATAGCGGGGGGTTCTCCTACAATGAGCAGTTCTTC. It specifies CASSSLNSGGFSYNEQFF.

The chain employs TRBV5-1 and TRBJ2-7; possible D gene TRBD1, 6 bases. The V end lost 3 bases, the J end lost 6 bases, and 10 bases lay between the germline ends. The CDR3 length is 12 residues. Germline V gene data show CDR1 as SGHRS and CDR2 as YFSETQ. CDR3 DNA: TGCGCCAGCAGCTACAGGGATAGCGAGCAGTACTTC. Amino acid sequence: CASSYRDSEQYF.

DNA of the CDR3: TGTGCCAGCTCCCGCGACAGGAACACTGAAGCTTTCTTT. The encoded protein is CASSRDRNTEAFF. This chain connects TRBV18 to TRBJ1-1, with TRBD1 as a possible D gene (5 bases). Trimming took off 6 bases at V and 1 base at J, with 9 bases between the two ends. In germline, CDR1 is KGHSH, CDR2 LQKENI. The CDR3 length is 13 residues.

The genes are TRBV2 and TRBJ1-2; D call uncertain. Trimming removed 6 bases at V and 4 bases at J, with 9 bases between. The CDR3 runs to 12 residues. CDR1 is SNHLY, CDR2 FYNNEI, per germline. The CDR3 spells CASSRDTYGYTF. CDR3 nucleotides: TGTGCCAGCAGCCGCGACACCTATGGCTACACCTTC.

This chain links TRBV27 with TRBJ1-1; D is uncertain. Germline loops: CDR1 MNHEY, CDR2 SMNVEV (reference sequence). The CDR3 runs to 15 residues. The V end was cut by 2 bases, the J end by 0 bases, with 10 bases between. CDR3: CASSLGPRLNTEAFF. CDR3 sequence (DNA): TGTGCCAGCAGTTTAGGTCCGAGATTGAACACTGAAGCTTTCTTT.

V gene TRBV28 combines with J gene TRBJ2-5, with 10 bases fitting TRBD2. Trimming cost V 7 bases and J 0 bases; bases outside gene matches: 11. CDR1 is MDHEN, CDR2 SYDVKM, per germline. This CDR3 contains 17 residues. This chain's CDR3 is CASNFGTSAYHQETQYF. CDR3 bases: TGTGCCAGCAATTTCGGGACTAGCGCGTACCACCAAGAGACCCAGTACTTC.

CDR3 sequence: CARGGGYGNTIYF. CDR3 DNA sequence: TGTGCCAGAGGGGGGGGGTATGGAAACACCATATATTTT. This rearrangement joins TRBV6-1 to TRBJ1-3; D may be TRBD1 (6 bases). The germline CDR1 and CDR2 sequences are MNHNS and SASEGT. This CDR3 comprises 13 residues. The V gene lost 9 bases and the J gene lost 3 bases, with 12 bases spanning the gap.